The TCR beta chain described here comes from a study of CD8 T cells in ankylosing spondylitis. General study results and limits: Within ankylosing spondylitis blood, a TCR beta motif made up of roughly eight highly homologous variants appeared to be characteristic. According to the report, clones linked to the disease were significantly enriched in matched synovial fluid samples taken from ankylosing spondylitis patients.

Trimming took off 5 bases at V and 10 bases at J, with 12 bases between the two ends. This CDR3 comprises 12 residues. Per the germline V gene, CDR1 is MNHEY and CDR2 is SVGAGI. Library preparation for TCR beta used quantitative 5'-RACE with molecular barcodes. TCRdb re-called the 5' RACE reads with MiXCR, one entry per CDR3 protein. The top ten hold around 3.5% of the sample, which has 450,000 to 550,000 distinct CDR3 sequences, approximately 5% seen once. This clonotype was seen repeatedly, ten times or more. What it recognizes is unknown. The chain has TRBV6-5 and TRBJ1-3, with unresolved D. This receptor was taken from a male donor with ankylosing spondylitis. Sequencing input: blood, either unsorted or a sorted T cell fraction (not recorded which). The CDR3 DNA sequence: TGTGCCAGCAGTGCCGATCAGAGGACCATATATTTT. This codes for CASSADQRTIYF.